One sample yielded the 29 T cell receptor beta chains listed below, sequenced in a study of OX40 agonist ivuxolimab in advanced cancers. Repertoires were generated with immunoSEQ multiplex PCR, while TCRdb's copy carries only in-frame clones and drops some. The sample carries 55,000 to 90,000 clones, around nine tenths recorded once. Sequenced here: CD4+ or CD8+ T cells sorted from blood, sampled in a trial of the OX40 agonist ivuxolimab. Receptors originate from an adult with an advanced solid tumor such as melanoma, head and neck, liver or kidney cancer.

The chain has TRBV2 and TRBJ1-1; a weak D match, TRBD1 (5 bases). The CDR3 sequence is 13 residues long. CDR1 SNHLY and CDR2 FYNNEI come from the germline V gene. V shed 10 bases and J shed 1 base, with 13 bases lying between them. CDR3 DNA: TGTGCCACTCTCCGGGACCCGAACACTGAAGCTTTCTTT. The encoded protein is CATLRDPNTEAFF.

V usage is TRBV19 and J usage is TRBJ2-1, with 14 bases fitting TRBD2. CDR1 and CDR2 from the germline V gene are LNHDA and SQIVND (reference sequence). V trimming: 10 bases; J trimming: 7 bases; junction bases outside the gene matches: 12. CDR3 size: 16 residues. CDR3 in amino acids: CATRPGLAGVENEQFF. The DNA for the CDR3 is TGTGCCACTAGGCCGGGACTAGCGGGAGTAGAAAATGAGCAGTTCTTC.

The chain links TRBV7-3 to TRBJ2-3; D not resolved. Trimming cost V 8 bases and J 0 bases, with 12 bases left between them. Germline loops: CDR1 SGHTA, CDR2 FQGTGA. This CDR3 spans 14 amino acids. This chain's CDR3 is CASRDGSSTDTQYF. The CDR3 coding sequence is TGTGCCAGCCGTGACGGCTCTAGCACAGATACGCAGTATTTT.

This chain joins TRBV5-1 and TRBJ1-2, with 12 nucleotides matching TRBD1. The CDR3 is 14 amino acids. Per the germline V gene, CDR1 is SGHRS and CDR2 is YFSETQ. The ends lost 4 bases at V and 8 bases at J; junction bases unmatched: 6. This CDR3 is CASSTGTGGVGYTF. CDR3 in DNA: TGCGCCAGCAGCACCGGGACAGGGGGCGTCGGCTACACCTTC.

The rearrangement links TRBV2 to TRBJ2-1; 9 bases are a match to TRBD1. J was trimmed by 5 bases and V by 7 bases; bases with no gene match: 3. Germline V gene data show CDR1 as SNHLY and CDR2 as FYNNEI. This CDR3 region has 13 residues. CDR3 nucleotide sequence: TGTGCCAGCACCCGGGACAGGGACAATGAGCAGTTCTTC. Its translation is CASTRDRDNEQFF.

J is TRBJ2-5 and V is TRBV28; possibly TRBD1 for D (6 bases). Matching the DNA end better, TRBJ2-7 makes the J call doubtful. Germline CDR1 MDHEN, CDR2 SYDVKM. This CDR3 has 12 amino acids. The CDR3 sequence is CASSRTAYEQYF. Written as DNA, the CDR3 is TGTGCCAGCAGTCGGACAGCCTACGAGCAGTACTTC.

V usage is TRBV28 and J usage is TRBJ2-5; D not certain. V was trimmed by 3 bases and J by 0 bases, leaving 8 bases between them. Germline V lookup: CDR1 MDHEN, CDR2 SYDVKM. This CDR3 is built from 14 residues. The CDR3 DNA follows: TGTGCCAGCAGTTTGGCCTCGTACCAAGAGACCCAGTACTTC. Protein product: CASSLASYQETQYF.

The chain recombines TRBV2 with TRBJ2-1; maybe TRBD2 (5 bases). The germline V gene has CDR1 SNHLY and CDR2 FYNNEI. The CDR3 extends over 14 amino acids. The V gene lost 7 bases and the J gene lost 8 bases, with 18 bases spanning the gap. CDR3 nucleotide sequence: TGTGCCAGCACCCCCTTGGGCCTAGCCGATGAGCAGTTCTTC. Amino acid sequence: CASTPLGLADEQFF.

The rearrangement uses TRBV5-1 and TRBJ1-1; perhaps TRBD1 as D (5 bases). Germline CDR1 is SGHRS and CDR2 is YFSETQ. The CDR3 has 14 residues. The V end lost 0 bases, the J end lost 8 bases, and 14 bases lay between the germline ends. The chain's CDR3 is CASSLAVPGKEAFF. The DNA of the CDR3 is TGCGCCAGCAGCTTGGCCGTACCAGGGAAAGAAGCTTTCTTT.

The chain employs TRBV19 and TRBJ1-2; 7 bases match TRBD1. The ends lost 6 bases at V and 4 bases at J; junction bases unmatched: 8. This CDR3 comprises 14 residues. CDR1 and CDR2 (germline): LNHDA, SQIVND (reference sequence). In nucleotides, the CDR3 is TGTGCCAGTAGCTCCGGGACAGAGCTCTATGGCTACACCTTC. Translating gives CASSSGTELYGYTF.

The chain carries TRBV9 and TRBJ2-7; TRBD1 matches 10 bases. The CDR3 is 15 amino acids. CDR1 and CDR2 from the germline V gene are SGDLS and YYNGEE. After removal of 4 bases from V and 4 bases from J, the junction contained 8 bases not matched to a gene. The CDR3 loop is CASSLTTGGPYEQYF. The CDR3 bases are TGTGCCAGCAGCTTAACGACAGGGGGCCCATACGAGCAGTACTTC.

The V gene is TRBV2, the J gene TRBJ2-4, with 9 bases aligning to TRBD1. This CDR3 spans 12 amino acids. V lost 6 bases to trimming and J lost 6 bases; unmatched junction nucleotides: 0. Germline lookup yields CDR1 SNHLY and CDR2 FYNNEI. CDR3 region: CASRTGGNIQYF. CDR3 DNA sequence: TGTGCCAGCAGGACAGGGGGAAACATTCAGTACTTC.

The gene calls are TRBV7-9 and TRBJ1-4; 8 bases line up with TRBD1. Losses at the gene ends were 5 bases for V and 5 bases for J; bases not matched to a gene: 4. Germline V gene data show CDR1 as SEHNR and CDR2 as FQNEAQ (reference sequence). CDR3 length: 14 amino acids. The CDR3 DNA sequence: TGTGCCAGCAGCCCTGGGACAGGCAATGAAAAACTGTTTTTT. Amino acids: CASSPGTGNEKLFF.

This clone qualifies as medium-sized. The chain combines TRBV7-9 with TRBJ1-1; D call uncertain. Germline V CDR1 and CDR2: SEHNR, FQNEAQ (reference sequence). V was cut by 1 base and J by 0 bases, with 3 bases left in between. The CDR3 length is 13 residues. The CDR3 sequence: CASSLDMNTEAFF. The CDR3 DNA reads as TGTGCCAGCAGCTTAGATATGAACACTGAAGCTTTCTTT.

This sequence joins TRBV5-4 and TRBJ2-3; D may be TRBD2 (6 bases). V was shortened by 6 bases and J by 1 base, with 12 bases between the two germline ends. The CDR3 has 14 residues. Germline CDR1 and CDR2: SGHNT and YYREEE (reference sequence). The CDR3 DNA sequence: TGTGCCAGCACCCATTCGGGGGGCACAGATACGCAGTATTTT. Residues: CASTHSGGTDTQYF. Supplemented by reference TRBV5-4 and TRBJ2-3, the full variable domain reads ETGVTQSPTHLIKTRGQQVTLRCSSQSGHNTVSWYQQALGQGPQFIFQYYREEENGRGNFPPRFSGLQFPNYSSELNVNALELDDSALYLCASTHSGGTDTQYFGPGTRLTVL.

This chain connects TRBV29-1 to TRBJ2-3; TRBD2 agrees at 11 bases. The CDR3 has 14 residues. Looked up from germline, CDR1 is SQVTM and CDR2 is ANQGSEA. V shed 6 bases, J shed 0 bases, and the junction held 2 bases outside the gene matches. The CDR3 nucleotides read TGCAGCGTGGGGACTAGCGGAAGCACAGATACGCAGTATTTT. It codes for CSVGTSGSTDTQYF.

The chain uses TRBV28 and TRBJ1-1; 7 nucleotides line up with TRBD1. The germline V gene encodes CDR1 MDHEN and CDR2 SYDVKM. The CDR3 runs 15 residues. Trimming cost V 3 bases and J 3 bases; bases outside gene matches: 7. The CDR3 reads CASSLIGGRDTEAFF. The CDR3 nucleotides read TGTGCCAGCAGTTTGATAGGGGGCAGGGACACTGAAGCTTTCTTT.

J is TRBJ2-2 and V is TRBV2; D is perhaps TRBD1 (6 bases). Looked up from germline, CDR1 is SNHLY and CDR2 is FYNNEI. Trimming pared 6 bases from V and 13 bases from J, leaving 21 bases between. The CDR3 is 14 amino acids. CDR3 region: CASSADRWEPGLFF. The CDR3 nucleotides read TGTGCCAGCAGCGCCGACAGGTGGGAGCCCGGGCTGTTTTTT.

J is TRBJ2-3 and V is TRBV30; D not certain. The CDR3 has 13 amino acids. CDR1 GTSNPN and CDR2 SVGIG come from the germline V gene (reference sequence). V was shortened by 0 bases and J by 7 bases, with 11 bases between the two germline ends. The CDR3 reads CAWSVSSPNTQYF. CDR3 DNA sequence: TGTGCCTGGAGTGTGAGTAGTCCTAATACGCAGTATTTT.

This chain uses TRBV27 with TRBJ1-1, with D unresolved. The germline V gene encodes CDR1 MNHEY and CDR2 SMNVEV (reference sequence). Trimming took off 3 bases at V and 0 bases at J, with 23 bases between the two ends. The CDR3 loop spans 19 amino acids. CDR3 DNA: TGTGCCAGCAGTTTCTACTACCTTAGTCCATACCGGGTGAACACTGAAGCTTTCTTT. This translates into CASSFYYLSPYRVNTEAFF.

J is TRBJ2-2 and V is TRBV6-6, with D possibly TRBD1 on 5 matching bases. This CDR3 comprises 14 residues. CDR1 and CDR2 from the germline V gene are MNHNY and SVGAGI (reference sequence). V lost 5 bases and J lost 4, with 11 bases in between. CDR3 coding DNA: TGTGCCAGCAGTCCCCGGACAAGCACCGGGGAGCTGTTTTTT. Translated, it gives CASSPRTSTGELFF.

The chain recombines TRBV5-4 with TRBJ1-3; D is unresolved. Per the germline V gene, CDR1 is SGHNT and CDR2 is YYREEE (reference sequence). V lost 2 bases to trimming and J lost 0 bases, with 6 bases between them. The CDR3 is made up of 14 amino acids. CDR3: CASSFRNSGNTIYF. The CDR3 nucleotides are TGTGCCAGCAGCTTCAGGAACTCTGGAAACACCATATATTTT.

This clone occurred a few times. The chain joins TRBV6-5 to TRBJ2-1; D is possibly TRBD2 (5 bases). The CDR3 contains 14 residues. Trimming pared 4 bases from V and 6 bases from J, leaving 13 bases between. Germline V gene data show CDR1 as MNHEY and CDR2 as SVGAGI. The CDR3 protein is CASSSNRGGNEQFF. The CDR3 nucleotides are TGTGCCAGCAGTTCGAACCGGGGTGGCAATGAGCAGTTCTTC.

The J gene is TRBJ2-2, the V gene TRBV2; possibly TRBD2 for D (6 bases). The germline V gene has CDR1 SNHLY and CDR2 FYNNEI. CDR3 length: 16 amino acids. CDR3 in DNA: TGTCCCGCCAGCGATTCGGGAGCGTCCGACACCGGGGAGCTGTTTTTT. Amino acids: CPASDSGASDTGELFF.

The V call is TRBV20-1, the J call TRBJ2-1, with a possible D match to TRBD1 (5 bases). This CDR3 region has 11 residues. Per the germline V gene, CDR1 is DFQATT and CDR2 is SNEGSKA (reference sequence). V lost 7 bases to trimming and J lost 4 bases, with 8 bases between them. The CDR3 is CSGQSYNEQFF. Here the CDR3 DNA reads TGCAGTGGACAGAGTTACAATGAGCAGTTCTTC.

This chain uses TRBV23-1 with TRBJ1-5; D remains ambiguous. TRBV23-1 is classed as an ORF, of uncertain function. The CDR3 has 12 residues. V gave up 4 bases and J gave up 7 bases, with 8 bases separating them. The CDR3 DNA reads as TGCGCCAGCAGTCCTTCTAGGCAGCCCCAGCATTTT. Translating gives CASSPSRQPQHF.

This clone was detected once. The CDR3 loop is CASSTSGTGSNEQFF. The CDR3 nucleotides read TGTGCCAGTAGTACTTCCGGGACAGGGTCCAATGAGCAGTTCTTC. This rearrangement joins TRBV19 to TRBJ2-1, with TRBD1 matching over 9 bases. Germline V gives CDR1 LNHDA, CDR2 SQIVND (reference sequence). V was clipped by 4 bases and J by 6 bases; unmatched bases: 7. The CDR3 contains 15 residues.

The gene calls are TRBV6-1 and TRBJ2-1; D may be TRBD1 (7 bases). The CDR3 sequence is 14 residues long. Germline CDR1 is MNHNS and CDR2 is SASEGT. Trimming removed 7 bases at V and 3 bases at J, with 13 bases between. The CDR3 DNA follows: TGTGCCAGCACCCAGGGGGAGGTCTACAATGAGCAGTTCTTC. This codes for CASTQGEVYNEQFF.

The chain combines TRBV4-3 with TRBJ1-4; D gene ambiguous. Trimming pared 0 bases from V and 3 bases from J, leaving 5 bases between. The CDR3 spans 14 residues. Germline CDR1 reads LGHNA; CDR2 reads YSLEER. The CDR3 DNA reads as TGCGCCAGCAGCCAAGAACCCCCTAATGAAAAACTGTTTTTT. Its translation is CASSQEPPNEKLFF.